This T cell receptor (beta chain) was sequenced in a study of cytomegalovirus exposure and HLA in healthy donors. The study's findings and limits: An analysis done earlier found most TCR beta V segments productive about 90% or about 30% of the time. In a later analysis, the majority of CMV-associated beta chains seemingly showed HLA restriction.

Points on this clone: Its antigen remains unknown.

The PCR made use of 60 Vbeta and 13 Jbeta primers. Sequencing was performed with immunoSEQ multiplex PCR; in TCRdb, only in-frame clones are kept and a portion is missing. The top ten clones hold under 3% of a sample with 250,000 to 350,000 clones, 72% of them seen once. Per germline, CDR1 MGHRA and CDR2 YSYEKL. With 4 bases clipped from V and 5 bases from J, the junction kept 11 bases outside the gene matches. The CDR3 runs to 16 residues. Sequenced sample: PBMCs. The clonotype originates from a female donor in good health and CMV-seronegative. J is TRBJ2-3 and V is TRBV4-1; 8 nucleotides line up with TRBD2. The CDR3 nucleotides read TGCGCCAGCAGCCTTCTAGTACCGGGACTAGAAGATACGCAGTATTTT. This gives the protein CASSLLVPGLEDTQYF.